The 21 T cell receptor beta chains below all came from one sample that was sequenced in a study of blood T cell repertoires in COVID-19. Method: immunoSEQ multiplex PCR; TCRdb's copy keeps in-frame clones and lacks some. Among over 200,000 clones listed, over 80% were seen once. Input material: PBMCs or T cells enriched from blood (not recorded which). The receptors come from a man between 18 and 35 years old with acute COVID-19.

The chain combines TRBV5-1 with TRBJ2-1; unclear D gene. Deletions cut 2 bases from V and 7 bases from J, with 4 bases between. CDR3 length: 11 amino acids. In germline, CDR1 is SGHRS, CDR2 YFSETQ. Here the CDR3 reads CASSFTNEQFF. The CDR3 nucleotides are TGCGCCAGCAGCTTTACTAATGAGCAGTTCTTC.

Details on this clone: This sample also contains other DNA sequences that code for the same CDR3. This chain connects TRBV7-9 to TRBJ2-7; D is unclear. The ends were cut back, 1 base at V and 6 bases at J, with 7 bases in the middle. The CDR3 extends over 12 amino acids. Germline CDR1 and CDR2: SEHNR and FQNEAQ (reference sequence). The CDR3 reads CASSLGPGEQYF. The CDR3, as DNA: TGTGCCAGCAGCTTAGGGCCGGGCGAGCAGTACTTC.

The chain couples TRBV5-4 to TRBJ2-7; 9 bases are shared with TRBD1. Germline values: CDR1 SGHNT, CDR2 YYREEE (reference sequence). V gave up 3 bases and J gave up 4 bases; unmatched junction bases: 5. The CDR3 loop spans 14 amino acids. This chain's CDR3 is CASSSGQGRYEQYF. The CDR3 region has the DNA TGTGCCAGCAGCTCGGGACAGGGTAGGTACGAGCAGTACTTC.

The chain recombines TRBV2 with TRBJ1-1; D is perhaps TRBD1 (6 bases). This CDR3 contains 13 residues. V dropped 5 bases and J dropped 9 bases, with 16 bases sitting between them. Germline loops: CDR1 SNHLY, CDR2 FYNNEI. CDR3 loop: CASSPTRQEKAFF. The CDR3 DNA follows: TGTGCCAGCAGTCCAACCCGACAGGAGAAAGCTTTCTTT.

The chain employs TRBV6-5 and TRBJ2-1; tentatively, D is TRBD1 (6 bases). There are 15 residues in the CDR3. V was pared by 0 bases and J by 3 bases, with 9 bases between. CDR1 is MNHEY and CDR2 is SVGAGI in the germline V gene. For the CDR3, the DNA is TGTGCCAGCAGTTACTCAGGACAGAACTACAATGAGCAGTTCTTC. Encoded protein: CASSYSGQNYNEQFF.

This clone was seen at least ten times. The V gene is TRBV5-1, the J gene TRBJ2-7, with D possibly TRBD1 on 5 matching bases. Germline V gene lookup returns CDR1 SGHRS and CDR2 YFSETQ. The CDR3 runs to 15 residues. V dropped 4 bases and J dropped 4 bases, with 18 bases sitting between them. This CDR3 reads CASSPLGAFEYEQYF. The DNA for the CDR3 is TGCGCCAGCAGCCCTCTTGGGGCCTTTGAATACGAGCAGTACTTC.

DNA for the CDR3: TGTGCCAGCAGTTCCGAGTCAAGTGGGACTTCCTACGAGCAGTACTTC. Translated: CASSSESSGTSYEQYF. The chain recombines TRBV6-5 with TRBJ2-7, with a tentative D call TRBD2 (6 bases). With 4 bases removed from V and 1 base from J, the gap between germline ends came to 17 bases. Germline CDR1 MNHEY, CDR2 SVGAGI. This CDR3 region has 16 residues.

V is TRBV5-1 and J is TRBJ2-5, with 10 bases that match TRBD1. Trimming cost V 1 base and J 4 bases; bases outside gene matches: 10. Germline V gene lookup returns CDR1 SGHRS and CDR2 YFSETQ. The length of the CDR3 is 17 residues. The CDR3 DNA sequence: TGCGCCAGCAGCTTGCGCTTGACAGGGGGCGCGGGAGAGACCCAGTACTTC. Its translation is CASSLRLTGGAGETQYF.

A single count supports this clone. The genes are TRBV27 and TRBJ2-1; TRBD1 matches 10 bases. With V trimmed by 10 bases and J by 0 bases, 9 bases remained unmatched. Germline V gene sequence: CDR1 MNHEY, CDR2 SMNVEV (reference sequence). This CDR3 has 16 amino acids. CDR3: CAKPTGGVFSYNEQFF. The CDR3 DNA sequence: TGTGCCAAGCCGACAGGGGGCGTATTCTCCTACAATGAGCAGTTCTTC.

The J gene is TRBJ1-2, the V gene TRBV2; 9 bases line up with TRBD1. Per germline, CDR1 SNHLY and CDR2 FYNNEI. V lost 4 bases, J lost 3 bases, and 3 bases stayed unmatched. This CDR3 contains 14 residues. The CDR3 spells CASSATGGDYGYTF. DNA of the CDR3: TGTGCCAGCAGTGCGACAGGGGGGGACTATGGCTACACCTTC.

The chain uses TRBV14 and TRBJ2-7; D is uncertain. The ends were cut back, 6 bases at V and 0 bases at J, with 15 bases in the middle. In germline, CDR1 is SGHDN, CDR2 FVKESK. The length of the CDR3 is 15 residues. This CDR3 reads CASSPLEPYSYEQYF. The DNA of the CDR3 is TGTGCCAGCAGTCCCCTTGAGCCTTACTCCTACGAGCAGTACTTC.

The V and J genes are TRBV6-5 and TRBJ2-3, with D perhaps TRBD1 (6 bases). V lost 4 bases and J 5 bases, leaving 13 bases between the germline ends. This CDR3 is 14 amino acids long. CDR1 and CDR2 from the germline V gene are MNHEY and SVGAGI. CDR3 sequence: CASSFGQRGDTQYF. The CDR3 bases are TGTGCCAGCAGTTTCGGACAGAGGGGAGATACGCAGTATTTT.

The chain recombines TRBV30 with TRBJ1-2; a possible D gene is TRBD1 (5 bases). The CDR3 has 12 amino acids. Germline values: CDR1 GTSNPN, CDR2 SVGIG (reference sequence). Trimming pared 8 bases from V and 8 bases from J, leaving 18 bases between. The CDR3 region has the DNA TGTGCCGCCACTTGGGGCGGTGGAGGCTACACCTTC. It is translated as CAATWGGGGYTF. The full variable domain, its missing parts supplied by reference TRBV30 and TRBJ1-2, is SQTIHQWPATLVQPVGSPLSLECTVEGTSNPNLYWYRQAAGRGLQLLFYSVGIGQISSEVPQNLSASRPQDRQFILSSKKLLLSDSGFYLCAATWGGGGYTFGSGTRLTVV.

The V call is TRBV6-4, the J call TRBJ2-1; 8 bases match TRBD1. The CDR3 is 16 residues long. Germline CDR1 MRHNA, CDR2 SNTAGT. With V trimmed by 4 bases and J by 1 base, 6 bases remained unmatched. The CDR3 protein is CASSGHRGSSYNEQFF. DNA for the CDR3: TGTGCCAGCAGTGGCCACAGGGGGTCATCCTACAATGAGCAGTTCTTC.

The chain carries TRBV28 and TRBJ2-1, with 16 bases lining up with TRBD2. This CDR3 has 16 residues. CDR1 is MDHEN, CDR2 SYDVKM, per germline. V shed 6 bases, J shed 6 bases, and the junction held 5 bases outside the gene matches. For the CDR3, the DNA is TGTGCCAGCAGCTCCGGGACTAGCGGGAGGGGCAATGAGCAGTTCTTC. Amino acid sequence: CASSSGTSGRGNEQFF.

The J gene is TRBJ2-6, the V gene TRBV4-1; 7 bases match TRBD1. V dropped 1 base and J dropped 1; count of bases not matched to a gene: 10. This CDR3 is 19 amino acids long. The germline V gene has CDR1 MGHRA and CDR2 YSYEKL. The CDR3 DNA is TGCGCCAGCAGCCAAGTAGGAAGGGGGCAGGAATCTGGGGCCAACGTCCTGACTTTC. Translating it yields CASSQVGRGQESGANVLTF.

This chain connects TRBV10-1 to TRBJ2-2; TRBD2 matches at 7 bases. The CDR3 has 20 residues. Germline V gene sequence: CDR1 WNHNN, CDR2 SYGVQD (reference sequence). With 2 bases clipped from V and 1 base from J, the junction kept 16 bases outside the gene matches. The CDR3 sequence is CASSEGPRDLAGVNTGELFF. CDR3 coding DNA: TGCGCCAGCAGTGAGGGCCCCAGGGATTTGGCGGGAGTGAACACCGGGGAGCTGTTTTTT.

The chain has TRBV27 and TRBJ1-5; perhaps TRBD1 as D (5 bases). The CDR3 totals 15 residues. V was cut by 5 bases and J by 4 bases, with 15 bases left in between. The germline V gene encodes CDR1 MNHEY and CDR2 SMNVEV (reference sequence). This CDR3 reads CASSPWGGANQPQHF. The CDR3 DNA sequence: TGTGCCAGCAGTCCCTGGGGAGGGGCTAATCAGCCCCAGCATTTT.

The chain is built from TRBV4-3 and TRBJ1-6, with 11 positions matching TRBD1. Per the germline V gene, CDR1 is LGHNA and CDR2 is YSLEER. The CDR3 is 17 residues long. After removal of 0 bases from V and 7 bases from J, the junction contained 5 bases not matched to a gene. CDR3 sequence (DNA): TGCGCCAGCAGCCAAGATTTGGGACAGGGGGGAAATTCACCCCTCCACTTT. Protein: CASSQDLGQGGNSPLHF.

CDR3 in amino acids: CASSSYAGGYGYTF. The DNA of the CDR3 is TGTGCCAGCAGTTCCTACGCAGGGGGCTATGGCTACACCTTC. This chain links TRBV28 with TRBJ1-2; 7 bases agree with TRBD1. Germline values: CDR1 MDHEN, CDR2 SYDVKM. The CDR3 runs 14 residues. V lost 4 bases and J lost 4; bases outside the gene matches: 6.

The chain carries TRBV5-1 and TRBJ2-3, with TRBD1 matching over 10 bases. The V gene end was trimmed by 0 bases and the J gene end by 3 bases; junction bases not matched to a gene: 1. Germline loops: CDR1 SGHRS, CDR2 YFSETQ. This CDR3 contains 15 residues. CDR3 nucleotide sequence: TGCGCCAGCAGCTTGGGACAGGGGGCAACAGATACGCAGTATTTT. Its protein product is CASSLGQGATDTQYF.